Listed below are T cell receptor beta chains from one sample, sequenced in a study of T cell repertoires in cytomegalovirus infection. From the reads, TCRdb called clonotypes with MiXCR, one entry per CDR3 protein. The sample shows about 260,000 distinct CDR3 sequences, approximately 14% of them seen only once. The sequenced sample consisted of PBMCs. The receptor source for this set is a human donor in good health (CMV status not recorded). Some clones in this sample may be carry-over from other donors' samples. CDR3s include the opening cysteine and the closing phenylalanine or tryptophan. Fields, in order: V gene, J gene, CDR3 protein.

>TRBV18|TRBJ1-6
CASSPEGNRGSPLHF
>TRBV5-4|TRBJ1-1
CASSWGQEMNTEAFF
>TRBV5-5|TRBJ2-7
CASSLVQTGEQYF
>TRBV5-8|TRBJ2-7
CASRIRTGATYEQYF
>TRBV7-2|TRBJ2-4
CASSTTGDLAKNIQYF
>TRBV7-3|TRBJ2-2
CASSTRNTGELFF
>TRBV28|TRBJ2-2
CASTPGTMNTGELFF
>TRBV7-9|TRBJ2-7
CASSNTGTGPFREQYF
>TRBV7-2|TRBJ2-1
CASSFDRGYNEQFF
>TRBV11-2|TRBJ1-1
CASSLEPNTEAFF
>TRBV7-9|TRBJ1-2
CASSRQGSLYGYTF
>TRBV2|TRBJ2-7
CARGGTRARHEQYF
>TRBV29-1|TRBJ1-4
CSVEDTGASKKLFF
>TRBV2|TRBJ2-5
CATRDRQETQYF
>TRBV15|TRBJ1-5
CATGNGHSSNQPQHF
>TRBV6-6|TRBJ1-2
CASSQDSPGYTF
>TRBV20-1|TRBJ2-5
CSAPLGLPPRTQYF
>TRBV29-1|TRBJ2-1
CSVRQHEQFF
>TRBV20-1|TRBJ2-5
CSARVASGTQETQYF
>TRBV5-1|TRBJ2-7
CASSLGPGFDEQYF
>TRBV29-1|TRBJ1-5
CSVGLTGGQPQHF
>TRBV20-1|TRBJ2-3
CSVIPGGASTDTQYF
>TRBV4-3|TRBJ2-1
CASRAASGSNEQFF
>TRBV24-1|TRBJ1-5
CATSRTGTGNNQPQHF
>TRBV29-1|TRBJ2-5
CSVLRAQGAAGETQYF
>TRBV6-2/TRBV6-3|TRBJ1-5
CASTRNGGVNQPQHF
>TRBV11-2|TRBJ1-1
CASSLGTVGAEAFF
>TRBV2|TRBJ1-5
CASRAPHGGGGRQPQHF
>TRBV6-2/TRBV6-3|TRBJ1-6
CASRIGTSYSPLHF
>TRBV7-6|TRBJ2-7
CASSPLATGSYEQYF
>TRBV6-5|TRBJ2-2
CASRSGADTGELFF
>TRBV11-2|TRBJ2-7
CASSLARAGTRHF
>TRBV20-1|TRBJ2-3
CSASARTSFGTDTQYF
>TRBV4-1|TRBJ2-1
CASSPLPGVNEQFF
>TRBV20-1|TRBJ2-7
CSASSGRLYEQYF
>TRBV12-3/TRBV12-4|TRBJ2-7
CASSSSNGEQYF
>TRBV20-1|TRBJ2-7
CSARRPGTSPYEQYF